The 13 T cell receptor beta chains reported below all come from one sample, sequenced in a study of graft-versus-host responses after intestinal transplantation. Clones were sequenced by immunoSEQ multiplex PCR, and TCRdb holds only the in-frame ones, with some missing. Found here are 10,000 to 15,000 clones, about 88% of them singletons; the top ten hold about 8.6%. The sample was PBMCs, taken about 300 days after intestinal transplant. These receptors were obtained from a human patient who received an intestinal transplant, so some T cells may come from the graft donor.

V gene TRBV6-1 combines with J gene TRBJ1-3, with D perhaps TRBD1 (6 bases). V lost 6 bases and J 4 bases, leaving 16 bases between the germline ends. This CDR3 is built from 15 residues. Germline V gene lookup returns CDR1 MNHNS and CDR2 SASEGT. The CDR3 sequence: CASRITGRFGNTIYF. The CDR3 DNA reads as TGTGCCAGCAGGATAACAGGGAGATTCGGAAACACCATATATTTT.

V usage is TRBV29-1 and J usage is TRBJ2-7; D may be TRBD1 (6 bases). Trimming removed 6 bases at V and 1 base at J, with 13 bases between. The CDR3 contains 13 residues. From germline, CDR1 is SQVTM and CDR2 ANQGSEA. The CDR3 sequence: CSVRRQESYEQYF. The CDR3 coding sequence is TGCAGCGTACGGAGACAGGAGTCCTACGAGCAGTACTTC.

The CDR3 is CASSYWPEAHQETQYF. In nucleotides, the CDR3 is TGTGCCAGCAGTTATTGGCCGGAGGCCCACCAAGAGACCCAGTACTTC. This rearrangement joins TRBV6-5 to TRBJ2-5, with D possibly matching TRBD2 (5 bases). This CDR3 spans 16 amino acids. V was trimmed by 3 bases and J by 0 bases, leaving 14 bases between them. Germline V CDR1 and CDR2: MNHEY, SVGAGI.

Written as DNA, the CDR3 is TGTGCCAGTGAGGGGCTAGCCCCTTCCAATGAGCAGTTCTTC. Translated: CASEGLAPSNEQFF. V usage is TRBV2 and J usage is TRBJ2-1; D possibly uses TRBD1 or TRBD2 (5 bases each). The CDR3 has 14 residues. The V end was cut by 9 bases, the J end by 6 bases, with 18 bases between. Germline V lookup: CDR1 SNHLY, CDR2 FYNNEI.

This chain connects TRBV9 to TRBJ1-6; 7 bases are a match to TRBD1. The V segment lost 4 bases and the J segment 7 bases; nucleotides outside the gene matches: 5. The CDR3 runs 14 residues. Germline V lookup: CDR1 SGDLS, CDR2 YYNGEE. CDR3 amino acids: CASSRGQINSPLHF. The DNA for the CDR3 is TGTGCCAGCAGCCGGGGACAGATCAATTCACCCCTCCACTTT.

The chain joins TRBV7-9 to TRBJ2-2; unclear D gene. Looked up from germline, CDR1 is SEHNR and CDR2 is FQNEAQ (reference sequence). This CDR3 has 14 residues. The V gene lost 6 bases and the J gene lost 0 bases, with 8 bases spanning the gap. CDR3 loop: CASSETSNTGELFF. The CDR3 DNA reads TGTGCCAGCAGTGAAACCTCGAACACCGGGGAGCTGTTTTTT.

This chain uses TRBV6-5 with TRBJ2-5; TRBD1 matches at 7 bases. This CDR3 is 14 amino acids long. V was clipped by 6 bases and J by 1 base; unmatched bases: 5. Looked up from germline, CDR1 is MNHEY and CDR2 is SVGAGI. The CDR3 protein is CASRFRDSQETQYF. In nucleotides, the CDR3 is TGTGCCAGCAGATTCCGGGACAGCCAAGAGACCCAGTACTTC.

This chain links TRBV14 with TRBJ2-3, with D perhaps TRBD2 (6 bases). The CDR3 spans 15 residues. The germline V gene encodes CDR1 SGHDN and CDR2 FVKESK. V was pared by 3 bases and J by 7 bases, with 17 bases between. CDR3 in DNA: TGTGCCAGCAGCCATACCGGGACTTTCTCATATACGCAGTATTTT. The encoded protein is CASSHTGTFSYTQYF.

The genes are TRBV13 and TRBJ2-5; no clear D. V was clipped by 0 bases and J by 5 bases, with 10 bases between them. CDR1 and CDR2 (germline): PRHDT, FYEKMQ (reference sequence). The CDR3 is made up of 14 amino acids. The CDR3 sequence is CASSLGLTLETQYF. In DNA, the CDR3 is TGTGCCAGCAGCTTAGGTTTGACTCTCGAGACCCAGTACTTC.

The rearrangement joins TRBV19 to TRBJ2-7, with TRBD2 identical over 11 bases. The CDR3 has 17 amino acids. The V segment lost 4 bases and the J segment 2 bases; nucleotides outside the gene matches: 10. CDR1 and CDR2 from the germline V gene are LNHDA and SQIVND (reference sequence). The DNA for the CDR3 is TGTGCCAGTAGTACCGGACTAGCGGGCGCAGCAGCCTACGAGCAGTACTTC. It codes for CASSTGLAGAAAYEQYF.

This clone was detected only a few times. V and J are TRBV7-9 and TRBJ1-2; D unclear. Deletions cut 1 base from V and 4 bases from J, with 7 bases between. CDR3 length: 13 amino acids. Germline V gene sequence: CDR1 SEHNR, CDR2 FQNEAQ (reference sequence). The CDR3: CASSLGVAYGYTF. The CDR3 nucleotides are TGTGCCAGCAGCTTAGGGGTCGCCTATGGCTACACCTTC. The full variable domain, completed using reference TRBV7-9 and TRBJ1-2, is DTGVSQNPRHKITKRGQNVTFRCDPISEHNRLYWYRQTLGQGPEFLTYFQNEAQLEKSRLLSDRFSAERPKGSFSTLEIQRTEQGDSAMYLCASSLGVAYGYTFGSGTRLTVV.

As concerns this clone: A junction boundary mismatches the germline segment, possibly from a read error. The gene calls are TRBV7-2 and TRBJ2-7; 7 bases align to TRBD1. CDR3 size: 12 residues. Germline-derived CDR1 and CDR2 are SGHTA and FQGNSA. In nucleotides, the CDR3 is TGTGCCAGCAGCTTAGAGGGGACAGACGACTTCTTC. The encoded protein is CASSLEGTDDFF.

This chain uses TRBV7-8 with TRBJ2-5; the D gene is possibly TRBD1 (6 bases). This CDR3 region has 13 residues. CDR1 SGHVS and CDR2 FQNEAQ come from the germline V gene. V lost 5 bases and J 4 bases, leaving 11 bases between the germline ends. The CDR3 reads CASSLTRGETQYF. DNA of the CDR3: TGTGCCAGCAGCCTAACCAGGGGAGAGACCCAGTACTTC.